This TCR beta chain was captured by sequencing in a study of T cell repertoires in cytomegalovirus infection. For the study at large: HLA-B-restricted CMV epitopes that are well studied, plus recently identified HLA-C-restricted ones, were used by the study. Matching HLA type and CMV infection were both indicated by public TCR beta signatures. Study-level points and caveats: Adding up the frequency of public TCR beta families identified people who carried CMV plus the relevant HLA.

One entry per CDR3 protein results from TCRdb running MiXCR on the reads. The sample lists about half a million distinct CDR3 sequences, around a third occurring once. The CDR3 length is 13 residues. Trimming cost V 3 bases and J 3 bases, with 9 bases left between them. The germline CDR1 and CDR2 sequences are SGHTA and FQGNSA. This clonotype was seen only a few times. Its cognate antigen is unknown. The chain recombines TRBV7-2 with TRBJ2-7; D gene uncertain. Sequences were derived from cultured PBMCs, sampled from culture after CMV antigen stimulation. The receptor was derived from a human donor in good health (CMV status not recorded). Some clones in this sample may be carry-over from other donors' samples. CDR3 nucleotide sequence: TGTGCCAGCAGCTTCGGCAGGTACTACGAGCAGTACGTC. Translation gives CASSFGRYYEQYV.